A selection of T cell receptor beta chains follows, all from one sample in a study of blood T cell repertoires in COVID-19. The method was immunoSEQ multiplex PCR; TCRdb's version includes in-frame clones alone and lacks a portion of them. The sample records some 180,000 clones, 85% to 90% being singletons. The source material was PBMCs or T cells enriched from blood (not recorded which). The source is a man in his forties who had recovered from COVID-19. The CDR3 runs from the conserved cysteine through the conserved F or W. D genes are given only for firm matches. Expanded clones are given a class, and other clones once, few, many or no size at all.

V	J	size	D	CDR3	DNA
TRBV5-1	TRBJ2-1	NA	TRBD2	CASSWGLAGGPSAYNEQFF	TGCGCCAGCAGCTGGGGACTAGCGGGGGGCCCAAGCGCCTACAATGAGCAGTTCTTC
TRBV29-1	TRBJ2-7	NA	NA	CSAQRGFGEQYF	TGCAGCGCACAACGGGGATTTGGCGAGCAGTACTTC
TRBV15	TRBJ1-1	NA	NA	CATSRERQTEAFF	TGTGCCACCAGCAGAGAACGCCAGACTGAAGCTTTCTTT
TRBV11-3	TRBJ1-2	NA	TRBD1	CASSLPKGQGAGDYGYTF	TGTGCCAGCAGCTTGCCCAAAGGACAGGGGGCTGGGGACTATGGCTACACCTTC
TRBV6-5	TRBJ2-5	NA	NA	CASIRGFQETQYF	TGTGCCAGCATCCGAGGCTTCCAAGAGACCCAGTACTTC
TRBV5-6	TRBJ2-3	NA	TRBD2	CASSLVGLATGDTQYF	TGTGCCAGCAGCTTGGTAGGACTAGCGACGGGAGATACGCAGTATTTT
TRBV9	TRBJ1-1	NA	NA	CASSPSAGGDTEAFF	TGTGCCAGCAGCCCATCCGCCGGGGGAGACACTGAAGCTTTCTTT
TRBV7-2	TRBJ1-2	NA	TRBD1	CASSLVQGLNYGYTF	TGTGCCAGCAGCTTAGTACAGGGGTTAAACTATGGCTACACCTTC
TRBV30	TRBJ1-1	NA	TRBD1	CAWSVPGQVRTAFF	TGTGCCTGGAGTGTCCCGGGACAGGTCCGAACGGCTTTCTTT
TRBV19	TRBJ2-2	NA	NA	CASSIESSGELFF	TGTGCCAGTAGTATAGAGTCATCAGGGGAGCTGTTTTTT
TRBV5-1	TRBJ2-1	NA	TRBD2	CASSYTSGSISEQFF	TGCGCCAGCAGCTATACTAGCGGGAGTATCAGTGAGCAGTTCTTC
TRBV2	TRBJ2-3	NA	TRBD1	CASSQTGGPDTQYF	TGTGCCAGCAGTCAGACAGGGGGCCCAGATACGCAGTATTTT
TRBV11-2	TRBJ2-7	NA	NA	CASSSQPTGLYEQYF	TGTGCCAGCAGCTCCCAACCGACAGGTTTGTACGAGCAGTACTTC
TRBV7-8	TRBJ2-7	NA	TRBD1	CASSLQGDYEQYF	TGTGCCAGCAGCTTACAGGGGGACTACGAGCAGTACTTC
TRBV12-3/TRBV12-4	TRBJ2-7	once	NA	CASNPRTGEQYF	TGTGCCAGCAACCCGCGGACGGGGGAGCAGTACTTC
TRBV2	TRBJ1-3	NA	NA	CASLGVRSGNTIYF	TGTGCCAGCTTGGGAGTCCGCTCTGGAAACACCATATATTTT
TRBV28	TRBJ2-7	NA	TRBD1	CASSFRDSPYEQYF	TGTGCCAGCAGTTTCCGGGACAGTCCCTACGAGCAGTACTTC
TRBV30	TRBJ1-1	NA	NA	CAWRRPEGEAFF	TGTGCCTGGCGCCGACCGGAGGGTGAAGCTTTCTTT
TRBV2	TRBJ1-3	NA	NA	CASSEGTGNSGNTIYF	TGTGCCAGCAGCGAAGGGACGGGAAACTCTGGAAACACCATATATTTT
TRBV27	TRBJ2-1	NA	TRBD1	CASGQGQGALVEQFF	TGTGCCAGCGGGCAGGGACAGGGGGCTTTGGTTGAGCAGTTCTTC
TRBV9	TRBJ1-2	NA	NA	CASNRGEGWGGYTF	TGTGCCAGCAATAGGGGCGAAGGGTGGGGTGGCTACACCTTC
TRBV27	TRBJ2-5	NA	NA	CASSPEDWQETQYF	TGTGCCAGCAGTCCAGAAGACTGGCAAGAGACCCAGTACTTC
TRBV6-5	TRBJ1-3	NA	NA	CASQARNTIYF	TGTGCCAGCCAAGCCAGAAACACCATATATTTT
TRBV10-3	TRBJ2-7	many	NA	CAISSLDEGFYEQYF	TGTGCCATCAGTTCCCTGGACGAGGGATTCTACGAGCAGTACTTC
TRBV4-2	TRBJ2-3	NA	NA	CASSQWLAGTDTQYF	TGTGCCAGCAGCCAATGGTTAGCGGGCACAGATACGCAGTATTTT
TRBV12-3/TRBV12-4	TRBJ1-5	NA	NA	CASRAGDQPQHF	TGTGCCAGCAGAGCAGGGGATCAGCCCCAGCATTTT
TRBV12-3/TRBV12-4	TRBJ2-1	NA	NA	CASSSRDYNEQFF	TGTGCCAGCAGTAGCCGGGACTACAATGAGCAGTTCTTC
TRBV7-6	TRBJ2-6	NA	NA	CASSLTVLRSSGANVLTF	TGTGCCAGCAGCTTAACAGTCCTCCGGTCCTCTGGGGCCAACGTCCTGACTTTC
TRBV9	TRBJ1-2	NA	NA	CASSVATGSGGYTF	TGTGCCAGCAGCGTAGCTACAGGCTCGGGTGGCTACACCTTC
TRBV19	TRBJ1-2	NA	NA	CASSRDMNYGYTF	TGTGCCAGTAGTCGGGACATGAACTATGGCTACACCTTC
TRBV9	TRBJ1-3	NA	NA	CASSVEGRRDSGNTIYF	TGTGCCAGCAGCGTAGAGGGCAGGAGGGATTCTGGAAACACCATATATTTT
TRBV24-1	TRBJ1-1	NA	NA	CATRREGIHTEAFF	TGTGCCACCAGACGAGAGGGAATTCACACTGAAGCTTTCTTT
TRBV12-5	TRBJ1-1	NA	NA	CASGLMRGLQGLNTEAFF	TGTGCTAGTGGTTTGATGAGGGGGTTACAGGGTTTGAACACTGAAGCTTTCTTT
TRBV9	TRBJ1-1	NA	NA	CASSARSTVNTEAFF	TGTGCCAGCAGCGCCCGTTCGACAGTGAACACTGAAGCTTTCTTT
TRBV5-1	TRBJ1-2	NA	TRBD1	CASSPGQGPYYGYTF	TGCGCCAGCAGCCCGGGACAGGGGCCTTACTATGGCTACACCTTC
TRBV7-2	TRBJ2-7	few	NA	CASSLVRDQTSEQYF	TGTGCCAGCAGCTTAGTGCGGGACCAGACCTCCGAGCAGTACTTC
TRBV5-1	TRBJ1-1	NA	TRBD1	CASSGGDSMNTEAFF	TGCGCCAGCAGCGGCGGGGACAGCATGAACACTGAAGCTTTCTTT
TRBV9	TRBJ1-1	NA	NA	CASSAPSGLEAFF	TGTGCCAGCAGCGCCCCTTCTGGGCTTGAAGCTTTCTTT
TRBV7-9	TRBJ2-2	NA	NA	CASSSPGDGGELFF	TGTGCCAGCAGCTCCCCAGGGGACGGCGGGGAGCTGTTTTTT
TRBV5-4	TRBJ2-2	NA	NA	CASSRDSNTGELFF	TGTGCCAGCAGCAGGGACTCAAACACCGGGGAGCTGTTTTTT
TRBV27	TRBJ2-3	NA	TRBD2	CASSWGSGGATDTQYF	TGTGCCAGCAGTTGGGGTAGCGGGGGAGCAACAGATACGCAGTATTTT
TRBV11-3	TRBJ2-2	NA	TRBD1	CASSPHGTGGSTGELFF	TGTGCCAGCAGCCCCCACGGGACAGGGGGAAGTACCGGGGAGCTGTTTTTT
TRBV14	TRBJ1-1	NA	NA	CASSFHTGTITEAFF	TGTGCCAGCAGCTTTCACACCGGGACAATCACTGAAGCTTTCTTT
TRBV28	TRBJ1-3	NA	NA	CASSLGGTGNTIYF	TGTGCCAGCAGTTTGGGAGGCACTGGAAACACCATATATTTT
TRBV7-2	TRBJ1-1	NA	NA	CASSLAGVANTEAFF	TGTGCCAGCAGCTTAGCCGGGGTAGCCAACACTGAAGCTTTCTTT
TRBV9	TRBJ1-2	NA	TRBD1	CASSDGTVPSYGYTF	TGTGCCAGCAGCGATGGGACAGTCCCCTCCTATGGCTACACCTTC
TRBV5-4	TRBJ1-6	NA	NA	CASSTTGGNNSPLHF	TGTGCCAGCAGCACCACCGGGGGGAATAATTCACCCCTCCACTTT
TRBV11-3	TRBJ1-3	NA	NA	CASSQSGNTIYF	TGTGCCAGCTCTCAGTCTGGAAACACCATATATTTT
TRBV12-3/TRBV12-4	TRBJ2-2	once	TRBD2	CASTRGGTGELFF	TGTGCCAGCACCCGGGGGGGGACCGGGGAGCTGTTTTTT
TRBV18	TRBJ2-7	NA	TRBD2	CASSPYGAGEREQYF	TGTGCCAGCTCACCATATGGAGCGGGAGAACGCGAGCAGTACTTC
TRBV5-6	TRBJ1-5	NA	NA	CASSLGRDQPQHF	TGTGCCAGCAGCTTGGGGCGGGATCAGCCCCAGCATTTT
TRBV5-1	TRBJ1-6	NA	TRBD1	CASSWAVGQGNDSPLHF	TGCGCCAGCAGTTGGGCCGTGGGACAGGGAAATGATTCACCCCTCCACTTT
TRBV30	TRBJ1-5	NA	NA	CAWSGRGQPQHF	TGTGCCTGGAGTGGGAGAGGTCAGCCCCAGCATTTT